The clone carrying this T cell receptor beta chain was counted a few times. These data originate in a study of blood T cell repertoires in COVID-19. Measured with immunoSEQ multiplex PCR; TCRdb has only the in-frame clones, and not every one. The table includes about 170,000 clones, approximately 83% detected once. Looked up from germline, CDR1 is SQVTM and CDR2 is ANQGSEA. Between the trimmed V and J ends, which lost 2 bases and 8 bases, there was a span of 10 bases. The CDR3 spans 12 residues. The rearrangement uses TRBV29-1 and TRBJ2-1; D gene ambiguous. This sequence was found in a man in his 70s with active or convalescent COVID-19. The sequenced material came from peripheral blood. CDR3 region: CSVEYPGDEQFF. The CDR3 coding sequence is TGCAGCGTTGAATATCCTGGAGATGAGCAGTTCTTC.